The 15 T cell receptor beta chains reported below all come from one sample, sequenced in a study of beta chain features in type 1 diabetes. General observations from the study: Among all four CD4+ subsets, Type 1 diabetes patients had TCRB CDR3s that were moderately but significantly shorter.

Expressed TCRB transcripts got sequenced, as all isolated RNA was reverse transcribed. Assay used: immunoSEQ multiplex PCR; TCRdb lists only in-frame clones, some missing. The data hold 300,000 to 400,000 clones, with roughly a tenth observed a single time. Their antigens remain unidentified. Input material: central memory CD4+ T cells from blood. These receptor sequences come from a man aged 30 to 39 with type 1 diabetes.

DNA for the CDR3: TGTGCCAGCAGCTTAGATAGGACAGGGGCTAACACTGAAGCTTTCTTT. Its protein product is CASSLDRTGANTEAFF. The J gene is TRBJ1-1, the V gene TRBV7-2; 9 nucleotides align to TRBD1. Unmatched junction bases numbered 5, after V lost 1 base and J lost 2 bases. Germline-derived CDR1 and CDR2 are SGHTA and FQGNSA. The CDR3 length is 16 residues.

This clone has more than one count but fewer than ten. V usage is TRBV9 and J usage is TRBJ2-1, with D perhaps TRBD1 (6 bases). The germline V gene encodes CDR1 SGDLS and CDR2 YYNGEE. With 4 bases removed from V and 10 bases from J, the gap between germline ends came to 18 bases. CDR3 length equals 14 residues. The CDR3 region has the DNA TGTGCCAGCAGCCGAATTACAGGGCAAGGGGAGCAGTTCTTC. Protein: CASSRITGQGEQFF.

A few counts support this clone. The genes are TRBV6-5 and TRBJ1-4, with D perhaps TRBD1 (5 bases). V lost 4 bases to trimming and J lost 7 bases, with 16 bases between them. Germline CDR1 MNHEY, CDR2 SVGAGI. This CDR3 spans 15 amino acids. CDR3 nucleotide sequence: TGTGCCAGCAGTTCCAGGGAATGGTTTGGTGAAAAACTGTTTTTT. Amino acids: CASSSREWFGEKLFF.

The chain employs TRBV7-9 and TRBJ2-2; D gene unclear. Germline V gene data show CDR1 as SEHNR and CDR2 as FQNEAQ (reference sequence). With 3 bases removed from V and 6 bases from J, the gap between germline ends came to 14 bases. The CDR3 loop spans 15 amino acids. CDR3 sequence (DNA): TGTGCCAGCAGCTTTCGGTTGGGCGAAGCCGGGGAGCTGTTTTTT. Its protein product is CASSFRLGEAGELFF. Full variable domain (missing parts from reference TRBV7-9 and TRBJ2-2): DTGVSQNPRHKITKRGQNVTFRCDPISEHNRLYWYRQTLGQGPEFLTYFQNEAQLEKSRLLSDRFSAERPKGSFSTLEIQRTEQGDSAMYLCASSFRLGEAGELFFGEGSRLTVL.

The chain employs TRBV18 and TRBJ1-2; D unresolved. The CDR3 has 13 amino acids. Between the trimmed V and J ends, which lost 3 bases and 8 bases, there was a span of 13 bases. Germline CDR1 KGHSH, CDR2 LQKENI. CDR3 DNA sequence: TGTGCCAGCTCACCGCGGGAGGTTGAAGGCTACACCTTC. Translation: CASSPREVEGYTF.

This clone turned up a few times. The chain is built from TRBV7-2 and TRBJ1-4; D ambiguous. The CDR3 totals 15 residues. The germline CDR1 and CDR2 sequences are SGHTA and FQGNSA. V lost 4 bases to trimming and J lost 2 bases, with 11 bases between them. The CDR3 nucleotides are TGTGCCAGCAGCTCATACATCACCACTAATGAAAAACTGTTTTTT. Protein sequence: CASSSYITTNEKLFF.

This clone was observed many times. The V gene is TRBV2, the J gene TRBJ2-7, with D possibly matching TRBD1 (6 bases). Germline V gene lookup returns CDR1 SNHLY and CDR2 FYNNEI. Trimming left V 6 bases short and J 1 base short, with 16 bases between. The CDR3 spans 15 residues. CDR3 amino acids: CASRTRTATSYEQYF. CDR3 sequence (DNA): TGTGCCAGCAGGACCCGGACAGCTACATCCTACGAGCAGTACTTC. The entire variable domain, with the rest obtained from reference TRBV2 and TRBJ2-7, is as follows: EPEVTQTPSHQVTQMGQEVILRCVPISNHLYFYWYRQILGQKVEFLVSFYNNEISEKSEIFDDQFSVERPDGSNFTLKIRSTKLEDSAMYFCASRTRTATSYEQYFGPGTRLTVT.

The V and J genes are TRBV7-2 and TRBJ1-1, with 7 nucleotides matching TRBD1. The J segment lost 9 bases and the V segment lost 11 bases, leaving 6 bases of the junction unmatched. Germline CDR1 SGHTA, CDR2 FQGNSA. CDR3 size: 10 residues. Written as DNA, the CDR3 is TGTGCCGAGAACAGGGGCAAAGCTTTCTTT. Its translation: CAENRGKAFF.

Here the CDR3 reads CASSPFEVAKNIQYF. CDR3 bases: TGCGCCAGCAGCCCCTTCGAGGTCGCCAAAAACATTCAGTACTTC. The chain links TRBV4-1 to TRBJ2-4, with D hard to call. This CDR3 spans 15 amino acids. Germline V lookup: CDR1 MGHRA, CDR2 YSYEKL. V lost 4 bases and J lost 1, with 11 bases in between.

This clone came up a few times. The chain links TRBV2 to TRBJ1-5, with D possibly matching TRBD1 (6 bases). Trimming took 7 bases from V and 7 from J, leaving 17 bases between them. The CDR3 has 14 residues. Germline V gene sequence: CDR1 SNHLY, CDR2 FYNNEI. DNA of the CDR3: TGTGCCAGCAATGGACAGTCGAAGGTCCAGCCCCAGCATTTT. Translation: CASNGQSKVQPQHF.

This clone turned up a few times. The gene calls are TRBV5-6 and TRBJ2-4, with TRBD2 matching over 7 bases. Germline CDR1 reads SGHDT; CDR2 reads YYEEEE. V lost 1 base to trimming and J lost 3 bases; unmatched junction nucleotides: 7. The CDR3 covers 16 residues. CDR3 DNA sequence: TGTGCCAGCAGCTTGCTAGGGAGGGGTAACAAAAACATTCAGTACTTC. It specifies CASSLLGRGNKNIQYF.

This clone was observed a few times. The chain couples TRBV5-1 to TRBJ1-1; TRBD1 might be the D (6 bases). Germline CDR1 reads SGHRS; CDR2 reads YFSETQ. Trimming took off 3 bases at V and 1 base at J, with 19 bases between the two ends. CDR3 length equals 17 residues. The CDR3 DNA is TGCGCCAGCAGCTCAACAGTCCCCGGGACAAAGAACACTGAAGCTTTCTTT. Translating it yields CASSSTVPGTKNTEAFF.

DNA of the CDR3: TGTGCCAGCAGCTTAGACATCTCCTCCTATAATTCACCCCTCCACTTT. This encodes CASSLDISSYNSPLHF. The chain joins TRBV7-6 to TRBJ1-6; D call uncertain. This CDR3 contains 16 residues. Per germline, CDR1 SGHVS and CDR2 FNYEAQ. V was cut by 1 base and J by 0 bases, with 7 bases left in between.

This chain connects TRBV29-1 to TRBJ2-1; 10 nucleotides match TRBD1. Trimming cost V 5 bases and J 6 bases; bases outside gene matches: 7. This CDR3 region has 14 residues. The germline gives CDR1 SQVTM, CDR2 ANQGSEA. This CDR3 reads CSVTGQGGINEQFF. As DNA, the CDR3 is TGCAGCGTTACCGGACAGGGGGGGATCAATGAGCAGTTCTTC.

DNA for the CDR3: TGTGCCAGCAGTCTTATGGGACAGATACAAGAGACCCAGTACTTC. Translating gives CASSLMGQIQETQYF. The chain links TRBV7-2 to TRBJ2-5, with 7 positions matching TRBD1. After removal of 6 bases from V and 2 bases from J, the junction contained 9 bases not matched to a gene. Per the germline V gene, CDR1 is SGHTA and CDR2 is FQGNSA. The CDR3 runs to 15 residues.